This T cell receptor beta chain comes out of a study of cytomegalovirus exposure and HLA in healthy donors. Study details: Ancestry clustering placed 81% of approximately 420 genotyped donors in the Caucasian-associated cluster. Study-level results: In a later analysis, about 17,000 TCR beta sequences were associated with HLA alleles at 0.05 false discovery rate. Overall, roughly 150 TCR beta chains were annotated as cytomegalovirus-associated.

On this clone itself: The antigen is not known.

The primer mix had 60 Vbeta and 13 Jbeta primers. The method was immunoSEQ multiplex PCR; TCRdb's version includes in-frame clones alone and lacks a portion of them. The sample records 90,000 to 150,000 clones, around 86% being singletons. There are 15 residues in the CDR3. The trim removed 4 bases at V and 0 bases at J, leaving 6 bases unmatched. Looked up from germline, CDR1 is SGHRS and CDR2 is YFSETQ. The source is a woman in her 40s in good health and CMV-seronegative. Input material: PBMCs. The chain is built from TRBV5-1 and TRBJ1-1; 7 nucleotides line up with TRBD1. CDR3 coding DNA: TGCGCCAGCAGCACGGGACAGCCAATGAACACTGAAGCTTTCTTT. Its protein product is CASSTGQPMNTEAFF.